The clone carrying this T cell receptor beta chain was seen more than once but under ten times. Antigen unknown. V was trimmed by 1 base and J by 4 bases, leaving 11 bases between them. The germline V gene encodes CDR1 LNHDA and CDR2 SQIVND (reference sequence). The CDR3 contains 14 residues. This sample was included in a study of regulatory T cells in long-lasting Graves disease. Turning to the study itself: Those Graves' patients who were newly diagnosed had been on antithyroid drugs under 3 months. Study conclusions and caveats: The small sample size may have reduced accuracy. Favoring TRBV28, TRBJ1-2 and TRBJ2-5 was a feature seen in persistent disease.

Time point specified: newly diagnosed GD, antithyroid drugs for less than 3 months. Extracted PBMC RNA gave rise to the TCR library. Patient provenance is recorded as an endocrinology department in Xi'an, China. Both iRepertoire HTBI primers and Arm-PCR of CDR3 regions were used to build the TCR beta libraries. TCRdb passed the multiplex PCR reads through MiXCR, listing each CDR3 protein once. Here the sample spans about 470,000 distinct CDR3 sequences, more than 12% being singletons. These sequences were also reported in another study, on T cells in Graves' hyperthyroidism and ophthalmopathy.

The sequence derives from a woman in her twenties or thirties with Graves disease. The sample consisted of peripheral blood mononuclear cells (PBMCs), taken at new diagnosis, from a patient treated with antithyroid drugs. V is TRBV19 and J is TRBJ2-7; a weak D match, TRBD1 (6 bases). In DNA, the CDR3 is TGTGCCAGTAGTATAGCAGGGGAGCGATACGAGCAGTACTTC. Translating it yields CASSIAGERYEQYF.